This T cell receptor (beta chain) was recorded in a study of cytotoxic CD8 clonotypes in ibrutinib-treated CLL. The CDR3 runs to 12 residues. J lost 7 bases, V lost 6 bases, and 3 bases had no gene match. Germline CDR1 and CDR2: SQVTM and ANQGSEA. The method was immunoSEQ multiplex PCR; TCRdb's version includes in-frame clones alone and lacks a portion of them. This table has 30,000 or so clones, more than 75% appearing once. The sequencing used PBMCs, collected after 36 months of ibrutinib treatment. This receptor was taken from a human donor with chronic lymphocytic leukemia. This sequence joins TRBV29-1 and TRBJ1-6; 7 positions agree with TRBD1. The CDR3 protein is CSVRDSNSPLHF. DNA for the CDR3: TGCAGCGTACGGGACAGCAATTCACCCCTCCACTTT.